A single sample is the source of the 32 T cell receptor beta chains below, sequenced in a study of blood T cells in healthy people across ages. Through a sample-barcoded 5' primer and a J-beta primer mix, a second PCR was run for roughly 6 to 11 cycles. TCRdb analysed the 5' RACE reads with MiXCR anew, one entry per CDR3 protein. The sample lists about 1 million distinct CDR3 sequences, approximately 25% occurring once. This sample also belongs to another study, concerning T cells of mothers and their children.

Sample: blood. These receptors were collected from a girl aged 2 to 9 in good health.

In its sample, this clonotype was seen a few times. This chain uses TRBV28 with TRBJ2-2; 10 nucleotides line up with TRBD2. CDR3 length: 13 amino acids. Germline V gives CDR1 MDHEN, CDR2 SYDVKM. V was clipped by 11 bases and J by 5 bases; unmatched bases: 5. CDR3 region: CAGLAGDTGELFF. CDR3 sequence (DNA): TGTGCCGGGCTAGCGGGAGATACCGGGGAGCTGTTTTTT.

V is TRBV9 and J is TRBJ2-1, with D hard to call. The CDR3 is made up of 13 amino acids. V dropped 3 bases and J dropped 5 bases, with 9 bases sitting between them. Germline V lookup: CDR1 SGDLS, CDR2 YYNGEE. The CDR3 region has the DNA TGTGCCAGCAGCGCTAGTGGCCACAATGAGCAGTTCTTC. This sequence encodes CASSASGHNEQFF.

The rearrangement joins TRBV18 to TRBJ1-2; possibly TRBD1 for D (5 bases). The V gene's germline CDR1 is KGHSH and CDR2 LQKENI. The length of the CDR3 is 13 residues. V lost 3 bases and J 6 bases, leaving 11 bases between the germline ends. The CDR3 sequence: CASSPGGADGYTF. DNA of the CDR3: TGTGCCAGCTCACCGGGAGGGGCGGATGGCTACACCTTC.

This clonotype was observed a few times. The chain uses TRBV20-1 and TRBJ2-5; perhaps TRBD1 as D (5 bases). Near its end, the DNA agrees better with TRBJ2-7, so the J call may be wrong. The CDR3 has 14 amino acids. Germline assignment: CDR1 DFQATT and CDR2 SNEGSKA (reference sequence). The chain's CDR3 is CSASAQGGFYEQYF. The CDR3 DNA is TGCAGTGCTAGCGCCCAGGGCGGTTTTTACGAGCAGTACTTC.

The rearrangement links TRBV29-1 to TRBJ2-1; TRBD2 might be the D (6 bases). Germline CDR1 is SQVTM and CDR2 is ANQGSEA. The CDR3 extends over 15 amino acids. The V gene lost 6 bases and the J gene lost 2 bases, with 17 bases spanning the gap. DNA of the CDR3: TGCAGCGTCCCTGGAGCGGACTATGCCTACAATGAGCAGTTCTTC. As protein: CSVPGADYAYNEQFF.

In this sample, this clonotype turned up a few times. The V gene is TRBV28, the J gene TRBJ2-5; D is unresolved. The J call may be in error: the DNA end matches TRBJ2-7 better. The germline gives CDR1 MDHEN, CDR2 SYDVKM. The CDR3 consists of 14 residues. CDR3 sequence (DNA): TGTGCCAGCAGTCTCCACAGAAGCTCCTACGAGCAGTACTTC. This gives the protein CASSLHRSSYEQYF.

The chain uses TRBV5-1 and TRBJ1-1; 7 bases fit TRBD1. Germline-derived CDR1 and CDR2 are SGHRS and YFSETQ. The CDR3 has 15 residues. J lost 0 bases, V lost 0 bases, and 2 bases had no gene match. CDR3 amino acids: CASSLAGQMNTEAFF. Written as DNA, the CDR3 is TGCGCCAGCAGCTTGGCGGGACAGATGAACACTGAAGCTTTCTTT.

The CDR3 sequence is CASSLEWGNTEAFF. DNA of the CDR3: TGCGCCAGCAGCTTGGAGTGGGGGAACACTGAAGCTTTCTTT. The V gene is TRBV5-1, the J gene TRBJ1-1, with D unresolved. The CDR3 runs to 14 residues. The germline V gene encodes CDR1 SGHRS and CDR2 YFSETQ. The V and J ends lost 0 bases and 1 base respectively, with 7 bases between them.

V and J are TRBV6-5 and TRBJ2-5, with D perhaps TRBD2 (6 bases). The V gene's germline CDR1 is MNHEY and CDR2 SVGAGI. Trimming cost V 4 bases and J 4 bases, with 28 bases left between them. The CDR3 has 19 residues. CDR3 in DNA: TGTGCCAGCAGTTCAGTCTTCGAGACACTAGCAAAAAAAGGAGAGACCCAGTACTTC. This gives the protein CASSSVFETLAKKGETQYF.

The chain employs TRBV12-3 or TRBV12-4 and TRBJ2-7; a weak D match, TRBD1 (7 bases). The V end was cut by 6 bases, the J end by 0 bases, with 12 bases between. This CDR3 has 14 residues. In nucleotides, the CDR3 is TGTGCCAGCAGCGTCCAGGGGGGCTCCTACGAGCAGTACTTC. This codes for CASSVQGGSYEQYF.

This chain connects TRBV3-1 to TRBJ2-2; TRBD2 matches 7 bases. The CDR3 covers 16 residues. V shed 4 bases and J 2 bases; nucleotides not matched to a gene: 7. The germline V gene encodes CDR1 LGHDT and CDR2 YNNKEL (reference sequence). The CDR3 sequence is CASSRPMGLNTGELFF. CDR3 nucleotides: TGTGCCAGCAGCCGACCAATGGGACTAAACACCGGGGAGCTGTTTTTT.

The gene calls are TRBV7-9 and TRBJ1-2; D remains unclear. V was trimmed by 5 bases and J by 8 bases, leaving 18 bases between them. There are 14 residues in the CDR3. Germline V gives CDR1 SEHNR, CDR2 FQNEAQ (reference sequence). The CDR3 DNA reads TGTGCCAGCAGCCCTGACATCCGGGTAGGAGGCTACACCTTC. Encoded protein: CASSPDIRVGGYTF.

For this clonotype: A read error may explain this, as a much larger clone is one base away. The J gene is TRBJ2-6, the V gene TRBV29-1; D may match TRBD1 or TRBD2 (5 bases each). Germline V gives CDR1 SQVTM, CDR2 ANQGSEA. This CDR3 has 13 amino acids. This chain's CDR3 is CSVQGDGANILTF. CDR3 nucleotide sequence: TGCAGCGTGCAGGGAGACGGGGCCAACATCCTGACTTTC.

The chain carries TRBV3-1 and TRBJ1-3; no clear D gene. The V and J ends lost 4 bases and 0 bases respectively, with 10 bases between them. The CDR3 extends over 15 amino acids. The germline CDR1 and CDR2 sequences are LGHDT and YNNKEL (reference sequence). The CDR3 nucleotides read TGTGCCAGCAGCCCAGACGGAGGCTCTGGAAACACCATATATTTT. It is translated as CASSPDGGSGNTIYF.

This clonotype was seen only a few times. The chain has TRBV3-1 and TRBJ2-7; 8 bases map to TRBD2. Germline V gene lookup returns CDR1 LGHDT and CDR2 YNNKEL (reference sequence). This CDR3 contains 16 residues. V shed 0 bases and J 0 bases; nucleotides not matched to a gene: 4. The CDR3 region is CASSQEIGGASYEQYF. The CDR3 DNA is TGTGCCAGCAGCCAAGAAATCGGGGGGGCCTCCTACGAGCAGTACTTC.

V is TRBV7-6 and J is TRBJ2-1, with 11 bases that match TRBD2. The V gene end was trimmed by 4 bases and the J gene end by 9 bases; junction bases not matched to a gene: 11. The CDR3 contains 16 residues. Germline V gene lookup returns CDR1 SGHVS and CDR2 FNYEAQ. CDR3 amino acids: CASSSRLAGGSSEQFF. The CDR3 region has the DNA TGTGCCAGCAGCTCCCGTTTAGCGGGGGGGTCGAGTGAGCAGTTCTTC.

V and J are TRBV12-3 or TRBV12-4 and TRBJ2-5; no firm D call. The last part of the DNA fits TRBJ2-1 better; the J call may be wrong. This CDR3 region has 12 residues. The CDR3 region has the DNA TGTGCCAGCAGTTTGTCGTCGGATGAGCAGTTCTTC. Encoded protein: CASSLSSDEQFF.

This clonotype was picked up many times. This chain links TRBV29-1 with TRBJ2-1; no clear D gene. The germline V and J ends were trimmed by 1 base and 5 bases, with 3 bases remaining between them. From germline, CDR1 is SQVTM and CDR2 ANQGSEA. This CDR3 comprises 11 residues. The CDR3, as DNA: TGCAGCGTTGAAGGAAACAATGAGCAGTTCTTC. It yields the protein CSVEGNNEQFF.

J is TRBJ2-4 and V is TRBV7-9; D is perhaps TRBD2 (6 bases). Deletions cut 5 bases from V and 8 bases from J, with 19 bases between. CDR1 is SEHNR, CDR2 FQNEAQ, per germline (reference sequence). The CDR3 runs 15 residues. The CDR3 region has the DNA TGTGCCAGCAGCCTACGGGACTTTCCGAAGGACATTCAGTACTTC. Encoded protein: CASSLRDFPKDIQYF.

The chain links TRBV20-1 to TRBJ2-2; D is tentatively TRBD1 or TRBD2 (7 bases each). This CDR3 is 16 amino acids long. V lost 6 bases, J lost 5 bases, and 22 bases lay in between. Germline CDR1 reads DFQATT; CDR2 reads SNEGSKA (reference sequence). The CDR3 DNA sequence: TGCAGTGCGACCGTGGGAGGGGGCGCGGTAACCGGGGAGCTGTTTTTT. Residues: CSATVGGGAVTGELFF.

This clonotype occurred a few times. J is TRBJ2-1 and V is TRBV20-1; perhaps TRBD1 as D (6 bases). The CDR3 contains 14 residues. Trimming left V 6 bases short and J 3 bases short, with 15 bases between. The V gene's germline CDR1 is DFQATT and CDR2 SNEGSKA (reference sequence). The CDR3 DNA reads as TGCAGTGCGCATACAGGGAACAACTACAATGAGCAGTTCTTC. It is translated as CSAHTGNNYNEQFF.

The V call is TRBV29-1, the J call TRBJ2-7; maybe TRBD2 (6 bases). The CDR3 runs 13 residues. The V end was cut by 3 bases, the J end by 2 bases, with 11 bases between. CDR1 SQVTM and CDR2 ANQGSEA come from the germline V gene. CDR3 sequence (DNA): TGCAGCGTTGAGGAAGGGGAGGCCTACGAGCAGTACTTC. Encoded protein: CSVEEGEAYEQYF.

This clonotype was seen only a few times. The chain links TRBV4-1 to TRBJ2-2; no clear D gene. Germline-derived CDR1 and CDR2 are MGHRA and YSYEKL. The CDR3 contains 15 residues. The germline V and J ends were trimmed by 2 bases and 1 base, with 8 bases remaining between them. In nucleotides, the CDR3 is TGCGCCAGCAGCCAAAGGACGGGGAACACCGGGGAGCTGTTTTTT. It translates to CASSQRTGNTGELFF.

The V gene is TRBV6-6, the J gene TRBJ1-2; D is undetermined. Germline CDR1 MNHNY, CDR2 SVGAGI (reference sequence). The germline V and J ends were trimmed by 8 bases and 0 bases, with 13 bases remaining between them. CDR3 size: 14 residues. CDR3 in DNA: TGTGCCAGCGAAGATCCCCCTCCTAACTATGGCTACACCTTC. It encodes CASEDPPPNYGYTF.

The chain is built from TRBV9 and TRBJ1-5; D gene uncertain. In germline, CDR1 is SGDLS, CDR2 YYNGEE. V dropped 7 bases and J dropped 0 bases, with 11 bases sitting between them. CDR3 length: 14 amino acids. The CDR3 region is CASSDGSSNQPQHF. The CDR3 bases are TGTGCCAGCTCGGACGGGAGTAGCAATCAGCCCCAGCATTTT. The full variable domain, in which reference TRBV9 and TRBJ1-5 provide the parts outside the CDR3, is DSGVTQTPKHLITATGQRVTLRCSPRSGDLSVYWYQQSLDQGLQFLIQYYNGEERAKGNILERFSAQQFPDLHSELNLSSLELGDSALYFCASSDGSSNQPQHFGDGTRLSIL.

There are a few counts of this clonotype. The chain is built from TRBV6-1 and TRBJ1-4, with D perhaps matching TRBD1 (5 bases). The CDR3 has 15 amino acids. The germline V gene encodes CDR1 MNHNS and CDR2 SASEGT. The V and J ends lost 1 base and 7 bases respectively, with 13 bases between them. This chain's CDR3 is CASSEGGGSFEKLFF. CDR3 coding DNA: TGTGCCAGCAGTGAAGGGGGGGGGAGCTTTGAAAAACTGTTTTTT.

V is TRBV5-1 and J is TRBJ2-5, with D unclear. The better agreement between TRBJ2-7 and the DNA end casts doubt on the J call. CDR3 length: 13 residues. From germline, CDR1 is SGHRS and CDR2 YFSETQ. DNA for the CDR3: TGCGCCAGCAGCTTCGAGGTGGGCTACGAGCAGTACTTC. Protein product: CASSFEVGYEQYF.

This clonotype showed up just a few times. J is TRBJ2-1 and V is TRBV6-1, with D tentatively TRBD2 (7 bases). V was pared by 1 base and J by 4 bases, with 14 bases between. The CDR3 runs to 16 residues. CDR1 MNHNS and CDR2 SASEGT come from the germline V gene. The chain's CDR3 is CASSEGNGGLYNEQFF. In DNA, the CDR3 is TGTGCCAGCAGTGAAGGCAACGGGGGGCTTTACAATGAGCAGTTCTTC.

This clonotype was seen a handful of times. V and J are TRBV24-1 and TRBJ2-1; no definite D call. V was pared by 9 bases and J by 6 bases, with 8 bases between. The CDR3 extends over 11 amino acids. Germline CDR1 and CDR2: KGHDR and SFDVKD. CDR3: CATSGVNEQFF. CDR3 DNA sequence: TGTGCCACCTCGGGTGTCAATGAGCAGTTCTTC.

The chain carries TRBV9 and TRBJ1-1, with 7 bases identical to TRBD1. With 0 bases clipped from V and 7 bases from J, the junction kept 3 bases outside the gene matches. CDR3 size: 13 residues. Germline CDR1 reads SGDLS; CDR2 reads YYNGEE. CDR3 nucleotide sequence: TGTGCCAGCAGCGTAGGGGACAGTTTTGAAGCTTTCTTT. This translates into CASSVGDSFEAFF.

This clonotype was counted ten times or more. V usage is TRBV28 and J usage is TRBJ2-1; no definite D call. The CDR3 covers 12 residues. Germline CDR1 MDHEN, CDR2 SYDVKM. V lost 3 bases to trimming and J lost 6 bases, with 6 bases between them. The CDR3 sequence: CASSLLVNEQFF. In DNA, the CDR3 is TGTGCCAGCAGTTTGCTTGTCAATGAGCAGTTCTTC. The variable domain in full, with the rest retrieved from reference TRBV28 and TRBJ2-1, is DVKVTQSSRYLVKRTGEKVFLECVQDMDHENMFWYRQDPGLGLRLIYFSYDVKMKEKGDIPEGYSVSREKKERFSLILESASTNQTSMYLCASSLLVNEQFFGPGTRLTVL.

Comments on this clonotype: At one end the junction does not follow the germline gene, possibly because of a read error. The V and J genes are TRBV13 and TRBJ1-2; a weak D match, TRBD1 (5 bases). This CDR3 region has 11 residues. CDR1 PRHDT and CDR2 FYEKMQ come from the germline V gene (reference sequence). CDR3 DNA: TGTGCCAGCAGCTTCGGGGGTGCCCTCCTGTTC. It is translated as CASSFGGALLF.